A single TCR beta chain is shown here with its context. Sequencing used immunoSEQ multiplex PCR; TCRdb keeps in-frame clones, though not all of them. The sample shows 200,000 or so clones, approximately 88% of them seen only once. This CDR3 region has 17 residues. Trimming stripped 1 base from V and 10 bases from J, with 23 bases between. Germline CDR1 PRHDT, CDR2 FYEKMQ (reference sequence). This sample is drawn from a study of blood T cell repertoires in COVID-19. The chain links TRBV13 to TRBJ2-1; D remains ambiguous. Specimen: PBMCs or T cells enriched from blood (not recorded which). The source of this sequence is a woman aged 40-49 years with acute COVID-19. CDR3 in amino acids: CASSLVRSERVPGEQFF. In DNA, the CDR3 is TGTGCCAGCAGCTTAGTTAGATCGGAGCGCGTTCCCGGAGAGCAGTTCTTC.